This T cell receptor beta chain was sequenced in a study of T-cell reconstitution after alpha-beta-depleted transplantation in children. This CDR3 spans 16 amino acids. The V gene end was trimmed by 0 bases and the J gene end by 7 bases; junction bases not matched to a gene: 7. CDR1 is SGHRS, CDR2 YFSETQ, per germline. Unique molecular identifiers were incorporated into the prepared TCRbeta library. TCRdb used MiXCR to reprocess the PCR reads, holding one entry per CDR3 protein. The sample records roughly 610,000 distinct CDR3 sequences, 8% to 11% being singletons. This chain joins TRBV5-1 and TRBJ2-1, with TRBD2 matching over 10 bases. This TCR derives from a human donor who donated a stem cell graft to a child with acute myeloid leukemia. The specimen was PBMCs from the stem cell graft donor, collected from the stem cell graft. The CDR3: CASSLVLAGAGNEQFF. In DNA form, the CDR3 reads TGCGCCAGCAGCTTGGTTCTAGCGGGAGCTGGTAATGAGCAGTTCTTC.